This TCR beta chain was sequenced during a study of blood T cell repertoires in COVID-19. The repertoire was sequenced with immunoSEQ multiplex PCR; TCRdb's copy has only in-frame clones and lacks some. The sample records about 71,000 clones, 80% to 90% being singletons. There are 13 residues in the CDR3. Germline loops: CDR1 SGHRS, CDR2 YFSETQ. The V and J ends lost 5 bases and 3 bases, in that order; junction bases with no gene match: 4. The rearrangement uses TRBV5-1 and TRBJ1-2, with 7 bases fitting TRBD1. This sequence originates from a human donor in a cohort sampled during active COVID-19. Material for sequencing was peripheral blood. CDR3 sequence: CASRYGQDYGYTF. The CDR3 DNA sequence: TGCGCCAGCAGATATGGACAGGACTATGGCTACACCTTC.